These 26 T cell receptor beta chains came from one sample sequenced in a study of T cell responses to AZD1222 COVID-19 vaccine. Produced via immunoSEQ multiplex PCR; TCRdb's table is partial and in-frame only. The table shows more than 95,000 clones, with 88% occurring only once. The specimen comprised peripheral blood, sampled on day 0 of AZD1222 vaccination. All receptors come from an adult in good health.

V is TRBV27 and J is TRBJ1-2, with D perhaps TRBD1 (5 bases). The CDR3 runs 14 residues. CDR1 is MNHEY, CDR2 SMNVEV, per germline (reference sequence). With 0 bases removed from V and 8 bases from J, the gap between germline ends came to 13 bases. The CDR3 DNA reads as TGTGCCAGCAGTTTATCATCCAGGGCCCTCGGCTACACCTTC. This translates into CASSLSSRALGYTF.

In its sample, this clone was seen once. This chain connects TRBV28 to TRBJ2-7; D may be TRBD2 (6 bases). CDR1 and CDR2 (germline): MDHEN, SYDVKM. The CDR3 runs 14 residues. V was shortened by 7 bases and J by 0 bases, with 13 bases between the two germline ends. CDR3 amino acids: CASTLGLSSYEQYF. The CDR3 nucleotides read TGTGCCAGCACCCTGGGACTTTCCTCCTACGAGCAGTACTTC.

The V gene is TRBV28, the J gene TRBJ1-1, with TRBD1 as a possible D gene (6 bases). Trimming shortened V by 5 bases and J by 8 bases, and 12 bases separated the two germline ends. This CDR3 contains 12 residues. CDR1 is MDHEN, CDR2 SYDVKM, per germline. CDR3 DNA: TGTGCCAGCAGTGTAGGGACAACCGAAGCTTTCTTT. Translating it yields CASSVGTTEAFF.

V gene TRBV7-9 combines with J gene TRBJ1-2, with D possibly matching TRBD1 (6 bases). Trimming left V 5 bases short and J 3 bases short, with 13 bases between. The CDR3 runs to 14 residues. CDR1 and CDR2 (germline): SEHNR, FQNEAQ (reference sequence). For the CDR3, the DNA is TGTGCCAGCAGCCTAACAGGGCTCGACTATGGCTACACCTTC. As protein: CASSLTGLDYGYTF.

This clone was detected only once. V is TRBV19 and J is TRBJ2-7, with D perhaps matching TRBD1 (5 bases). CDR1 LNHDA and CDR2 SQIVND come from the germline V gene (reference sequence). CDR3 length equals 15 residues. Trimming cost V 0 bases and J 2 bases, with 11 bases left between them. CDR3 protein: CASSIDSWGPYEQYF. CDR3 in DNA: TGTGCCAGTAGTATAGACTCATGGGGCCCCTACGAGCAGTACTTC.

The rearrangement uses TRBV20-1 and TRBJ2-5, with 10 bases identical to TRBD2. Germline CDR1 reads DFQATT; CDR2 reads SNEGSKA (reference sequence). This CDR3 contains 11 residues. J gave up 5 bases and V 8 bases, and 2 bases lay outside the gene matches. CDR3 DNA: TGCAGTAAGCGGGAGGGCGAGACCCAGTACTTC. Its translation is CSKREGETQYF.

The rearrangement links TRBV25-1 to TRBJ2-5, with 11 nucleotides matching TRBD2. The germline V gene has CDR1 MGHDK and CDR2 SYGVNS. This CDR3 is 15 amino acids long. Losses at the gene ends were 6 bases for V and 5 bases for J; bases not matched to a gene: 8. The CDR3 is CASSVLAGVSETQYF. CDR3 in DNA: TGTGCCAGCAGCGTACTAGCGGGAGTTTCTGAGACCCAGTACTTC.

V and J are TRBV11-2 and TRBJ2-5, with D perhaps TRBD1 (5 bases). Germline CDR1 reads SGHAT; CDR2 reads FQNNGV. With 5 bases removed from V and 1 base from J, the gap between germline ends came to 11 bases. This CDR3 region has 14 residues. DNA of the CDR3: TGTGCCAGCAGCCCCCCGGACACCCAAGAGACCCAGTACTTC. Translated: CASSPPDTQETQYF.

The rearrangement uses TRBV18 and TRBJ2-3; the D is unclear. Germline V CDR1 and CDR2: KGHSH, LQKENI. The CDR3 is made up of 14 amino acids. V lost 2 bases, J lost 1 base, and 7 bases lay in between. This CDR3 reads CASSPVGGTDTQYF. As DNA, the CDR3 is TGTGCCAGCTCACCAGTTGGGGGCACAGATACGCAGTATTTT.

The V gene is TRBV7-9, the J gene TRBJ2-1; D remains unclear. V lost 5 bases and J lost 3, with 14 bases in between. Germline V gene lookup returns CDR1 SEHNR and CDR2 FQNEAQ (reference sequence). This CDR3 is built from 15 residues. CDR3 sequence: CASSPPGLGYNEQFF. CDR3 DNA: TGTGCCAGCAGCCCTCCCGGCCTGGGCTACAATGAGCAGTTCTTC.

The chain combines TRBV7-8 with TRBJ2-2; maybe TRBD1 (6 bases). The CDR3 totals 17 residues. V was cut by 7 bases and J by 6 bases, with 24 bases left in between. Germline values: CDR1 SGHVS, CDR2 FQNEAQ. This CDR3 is CASIQGLGRVIAGELFF. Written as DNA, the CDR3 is TGTGCCAGCATCCAGGGGTTGGGCAGGGTTATTGCCGGGGAGCTGTTTTTT.

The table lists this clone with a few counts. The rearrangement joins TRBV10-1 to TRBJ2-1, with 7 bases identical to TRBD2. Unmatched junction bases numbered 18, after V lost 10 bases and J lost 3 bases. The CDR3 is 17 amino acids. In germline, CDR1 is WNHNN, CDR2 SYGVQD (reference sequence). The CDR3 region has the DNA TGCGCCACCACCGGGCCAAGAGGGAGGGCGGTCTACAATGAGCAGTTCTTC. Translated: CATTGPRGRAVYNEQFF.

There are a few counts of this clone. For the CDR3, the DNA is TGTGCCAGCAGTGGACACTCGCGGGGCCCCTATGGCTACACCTTC. This encodes CASSGHSRGPYGYTF. The rearrangement joins TRBV6-2 or TRBV6-3 to TRBJ1-2, with D maybe TRBD1 (5 bases). There are 15 residues in the CDR3. V lost 5 bases to trimming and J lost 4 bases, with 17 bases between them. Germline-derived CDR1 and CDR2 are MNHEY and SVGEGT.

CDR3 nucleotides: TGTGCCAGTAGTATAGCCCCGGGACAGGGCAACTACGAGCAGTACTTC. It yields the protein CASSIAPGQGNYEQYF. The rearrangement links TRBV19 to TRBJ2-7; 9 positions match TRBD1. The germline gives CDR1 LNHDA, CDR2 SQIVND (reference sequence). V gave up 1 base and J gave up 3 bases; unmatched junction bases: 7. The CDR3 sequence is 16 residues long.

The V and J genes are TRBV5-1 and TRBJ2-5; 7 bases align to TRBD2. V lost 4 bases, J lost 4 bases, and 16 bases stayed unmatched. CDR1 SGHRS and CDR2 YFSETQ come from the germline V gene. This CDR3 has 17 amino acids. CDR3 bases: TGCGCCAGCAGCCTGATTACTAGCGTTGAATGGGTAGAGACCCAGTACTTC. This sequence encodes CASSLITSVEWVETQYF.

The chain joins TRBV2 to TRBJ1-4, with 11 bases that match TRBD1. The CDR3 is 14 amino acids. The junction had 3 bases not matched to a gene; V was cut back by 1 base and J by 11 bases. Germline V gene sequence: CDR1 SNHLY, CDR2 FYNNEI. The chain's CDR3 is CASSEGRDRGKLFF. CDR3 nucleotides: TGTGCCAGCAGTGAAGGCCGGGACAGGGGGAAACTGTTTTTT.

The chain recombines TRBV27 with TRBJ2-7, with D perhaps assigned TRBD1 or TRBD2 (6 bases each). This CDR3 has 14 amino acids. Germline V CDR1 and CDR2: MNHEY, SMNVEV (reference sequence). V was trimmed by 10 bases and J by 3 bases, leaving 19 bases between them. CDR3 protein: CATPRQGRRYEQYF. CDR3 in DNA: TGTGCCACCCCGAGGCAGGGGAGGCGCTACGAGCAGTACTTC.

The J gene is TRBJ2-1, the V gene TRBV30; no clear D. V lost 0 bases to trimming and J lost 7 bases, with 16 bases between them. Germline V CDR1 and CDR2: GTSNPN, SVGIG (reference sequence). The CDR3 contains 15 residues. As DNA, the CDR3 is TGTGCCTGGAGTGTACCTTCGGTACCTACGAATGAGCAGTTCTTC. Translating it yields CAWSVPSVPTNEQFF.

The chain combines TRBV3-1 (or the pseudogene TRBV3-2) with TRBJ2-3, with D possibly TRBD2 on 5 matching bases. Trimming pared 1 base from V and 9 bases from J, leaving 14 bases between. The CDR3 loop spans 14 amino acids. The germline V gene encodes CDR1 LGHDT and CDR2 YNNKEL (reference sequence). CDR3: CASSQGLAPLTQYF. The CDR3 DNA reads TGTGCCAGCAGCCAAGGGCTAGCCCCGTTAACGCAGTATTTT.

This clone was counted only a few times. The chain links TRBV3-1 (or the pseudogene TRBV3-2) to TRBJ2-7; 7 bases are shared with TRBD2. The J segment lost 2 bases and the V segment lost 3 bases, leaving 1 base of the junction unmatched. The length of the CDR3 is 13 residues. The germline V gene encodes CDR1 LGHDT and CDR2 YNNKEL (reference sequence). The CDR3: CASSQGGTYEQYF. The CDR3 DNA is TGTGCCAGCAGCCAGGGGGGGACCTACGAGCAGTACTTC.

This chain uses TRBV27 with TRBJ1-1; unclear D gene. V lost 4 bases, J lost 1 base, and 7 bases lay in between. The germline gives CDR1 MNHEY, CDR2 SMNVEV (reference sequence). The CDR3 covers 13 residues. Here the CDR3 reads CASSSQQNTEAFF. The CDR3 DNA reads TGTGCCAGCAGTTCACAGCAGAACACTGAAGCTTTCTTT.

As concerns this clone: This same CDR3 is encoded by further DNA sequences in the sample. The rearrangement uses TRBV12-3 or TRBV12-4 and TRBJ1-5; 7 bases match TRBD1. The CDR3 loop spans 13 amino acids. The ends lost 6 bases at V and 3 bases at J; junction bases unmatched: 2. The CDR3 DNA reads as TGTGCCAGCAGGGGACAGTCCAATCAGCCCCAGCATTTT. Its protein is CASRGQSNQPQHF.

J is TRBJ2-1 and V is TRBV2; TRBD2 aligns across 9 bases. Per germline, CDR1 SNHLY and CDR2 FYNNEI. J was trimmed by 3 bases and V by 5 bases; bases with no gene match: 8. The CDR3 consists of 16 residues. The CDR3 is CASSPRAGGRYNEQFF. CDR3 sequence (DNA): TGTGCCAGCAGTCCTCGAGCGGGAGGTCGCTACAATGAGCAGTTCTTC.

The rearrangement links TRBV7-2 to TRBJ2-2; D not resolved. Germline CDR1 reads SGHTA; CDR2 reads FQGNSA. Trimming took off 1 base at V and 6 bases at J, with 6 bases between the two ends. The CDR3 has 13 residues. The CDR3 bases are TGTGCCAGCAGCTTAGGATCGGCCGGGGAGCTGTTTTTT. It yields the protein CASSLGSAGELFF.

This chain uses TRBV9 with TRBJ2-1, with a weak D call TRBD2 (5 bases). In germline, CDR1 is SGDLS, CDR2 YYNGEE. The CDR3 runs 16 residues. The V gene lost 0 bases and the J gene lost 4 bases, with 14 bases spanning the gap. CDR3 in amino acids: CASSVGNMGEYNEQFF. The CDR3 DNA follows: TGTGCCAGCAGCGTAGGTAATATGGGAGAATACAATGAGCAGTTCTTC.

The CDR3 DNA reads TGTGCCAGCAGCTCCCAGGGGGGCGCGGGAGCGACCTACAATGAGCAGTTCTTC. The encoded protein is CASSSQGGAGATYNEQFF. The J gene is TRBJ2-1, the V gene TRBV7-9; perhaps D is TRBD1 or TRBD2 (7 bases each). Trimming removed 4 bases from V and 2 bases from J, with 21 bases in between. The CDR3 length is 18 residues. Germline CDR1 reads SEHNR; CDR2 reads FQNEAQ (reference sequence).